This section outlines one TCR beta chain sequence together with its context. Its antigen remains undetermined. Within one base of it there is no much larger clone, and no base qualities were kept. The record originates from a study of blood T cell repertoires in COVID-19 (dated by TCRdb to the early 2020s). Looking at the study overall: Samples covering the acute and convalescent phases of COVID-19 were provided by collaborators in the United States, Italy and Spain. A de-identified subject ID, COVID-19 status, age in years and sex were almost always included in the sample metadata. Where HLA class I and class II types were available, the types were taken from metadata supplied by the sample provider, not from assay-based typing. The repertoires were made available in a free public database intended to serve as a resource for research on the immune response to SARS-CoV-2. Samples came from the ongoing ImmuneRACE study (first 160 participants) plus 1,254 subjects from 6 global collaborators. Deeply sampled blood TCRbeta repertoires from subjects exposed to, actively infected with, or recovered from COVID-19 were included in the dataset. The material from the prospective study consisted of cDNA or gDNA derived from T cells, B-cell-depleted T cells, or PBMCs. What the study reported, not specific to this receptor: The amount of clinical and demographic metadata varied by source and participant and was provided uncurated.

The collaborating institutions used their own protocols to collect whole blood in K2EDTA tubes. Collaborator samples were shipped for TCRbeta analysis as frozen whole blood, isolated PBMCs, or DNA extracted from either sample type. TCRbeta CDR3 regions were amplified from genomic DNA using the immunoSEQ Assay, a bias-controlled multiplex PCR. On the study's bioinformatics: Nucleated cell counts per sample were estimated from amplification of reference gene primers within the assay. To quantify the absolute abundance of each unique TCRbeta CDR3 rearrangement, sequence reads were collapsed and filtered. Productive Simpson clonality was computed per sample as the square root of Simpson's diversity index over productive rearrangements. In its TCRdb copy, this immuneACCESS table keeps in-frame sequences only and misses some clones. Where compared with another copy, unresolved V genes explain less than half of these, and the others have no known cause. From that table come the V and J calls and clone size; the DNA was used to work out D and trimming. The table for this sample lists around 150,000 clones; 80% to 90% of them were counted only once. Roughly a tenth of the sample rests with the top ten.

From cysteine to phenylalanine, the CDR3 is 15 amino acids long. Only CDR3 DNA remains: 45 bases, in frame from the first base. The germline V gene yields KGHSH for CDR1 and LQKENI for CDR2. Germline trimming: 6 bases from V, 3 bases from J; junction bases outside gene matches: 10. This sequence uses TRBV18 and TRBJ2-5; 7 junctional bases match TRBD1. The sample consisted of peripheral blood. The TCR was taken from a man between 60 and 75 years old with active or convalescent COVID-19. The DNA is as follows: TGTGCCAGCTCCCAATACAGGGGTGCCGAAGAGACCCAGTACTTC. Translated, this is CASSQYRGAEETQYF. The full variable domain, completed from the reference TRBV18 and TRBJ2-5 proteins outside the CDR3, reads NAGVMQNPRHLVRRRGQEARLRCSPMKGHSHVYWYRQLPEEGLKFMVYLQKENIIDESGMPKERFSAEFPKEGPSILRIQQVVRGDSAAYFCASSQYRGAEETQYFGPGTRLLVL.